This is a list of T cell receptor beta chains from one sample in a study of Tregs in tolerant kidney transplant recipients. Assay used: immunoSEQ multiplex PCR; TCRdb lists only in-frame clones, some missing. The top ten clones hold around 0.6% of a sample with about 120,000 clones, approximately 90% of them seen once. The sample was CD4+ T cells from blood. These receptors were collected from a human donor in good health. CDR3s include the opening cysteine and the closing phenylalanine or tryptophan. D genes are given only for firm matches. Not all rows give a size; the values are once, few, many and, for expanded clones, a class.

d_call: TRBD2; v_call: TRBV11-2; clone_size: NA; j_call: TRBJ2-1; cdr3_aa: CASSFTERGANNEQFF; cdr3_nt: TGTGCCAGCAGCTTCACCGAGCGGGGGGCGAACAATGAGCAGTTCTTC
d_call: TRBD1; v_call: TRBV7-9; clone_size: NA; j_call: TRBJ2-2; cdr3_aa: CASSLEGGIRTGELFF; cdr3_nt: TGTGCCAGCAGCTTAGAAGGGGGCATTCGCACCGGGGAGCTGTTTTTT
d_call: TRBD2; v_call: TRBV5-6; clone_size: once; j_call: TRBJ2-1; cdr3_aa: CASSEWTRDEQFF; cdr3_nt: TGTGCCAGCAGCGAATGGACTAGAGATGAGCAGTTCTTC
d_call: TRBD1; v_call: TRBV6-5; clone_size: NA; j_call: TRBJ1-1; cdr3_aa: CASIYLRQGRAEAFF; cdr3_nt: TGTGCCAGCATCTACCTGAGACAGGGGCGGGCTGAAGCTTTCTTT
d_call: NA; v_call: TRBV7-8; clone_size: NA; j_call: TRBJ2-7; cdr3_aa: CASSFPTLVQGAEQYF; cdr3_nt: TGTGCCAGCAGCTTCCCAACTCTCGTGCAGGGCGCCGAGCAGTACTTC
d_call: TRBD2; v_call: TRBV7-8; clone_size: once; j_call: TRBJ2-1; cdr3_aa: CASSFREGLNEQFF; cdr3_nt: TGTGCCAGCAGCTTTCGGGAGGGCCTCAATGAGCAGTTCTTC
d_call: NA; v_call: TRBV7-6; clone_size: few; j_call: TRBJ1-1; cdr3_aa: CASSHPETEAFF; cdr3_nt: TGTGCCAGCAGTCACCCAGAGACTGAAGCTTTCTTT
d_call: TRBD2; v_call: TRBV27; clone_size: NA; j_call: TRBJ2-1; cdr3_aa: CASSPHPSGGREQFF; cdr3_nt: TGTGCCAGCAGTCCCCACCCTAGCGGAGGCCGTGAGCAGTTCTTC
d_call: NA; v_call: TRBV18; clone_size: NA; j_call: TRBJ2-7; cdr3_aa: CASSPQEGHEQYF; cdr3_nt: TGTGCCAGCTCACCACAAGAGGGCCACGAGCAGTACTTC
d_call: TRBD1; v_call: TRBV19; clone_size: NA; j_call: TRBJ2-2; cdr3_aa: CASSIGQGETGELFF; cdr3_nt: TGTGCCAGTAGTATAGGACAGGGGGAGACCGGGGAGCTGTTTTTT
d_call: TRBD1; v_call: TRBV5-1; clone_size: NA; j_call: TRBJ1-2; cdr3_aa: CASKGEGTGANYGYTF; cdr3_nt: TGCGCCAGCAAGGGGGAAGGGACAGGTGCTAACTATGGCTACACCTTC
d_call: TRBD1; v_call: TRBV5-1; clone_size: NA; j_call: TRBJ1-4; cdr3_aa: CASSFSTGTGREKLFF; cdr3_nt: TGCGCCAGCAGCTTTTCTACCGGGACAGGGCGTGAAAAACTGTTTTTT
d_call: NA; v_call: TRBV21-1; clone_size: NA; j_call: TRBJ2-2; cdr3_aa: CASSKGASGGAGELFF; cdr3_nt: TGTGCCAGCAGCAAAGGGGCTAGCGGGGGAGCCGGGGAGCTGTTTTTT
d_call: NA; v_call: TRBV19; clone_size: NA; j_call: TRBJ1-3; cdr3_aa: CASSVRGPGNTIYF; cdr3_nt: TGTGCCAGTAGTGTCAGGGGTCCTGGAAACACCATATATTTT
d_call: TRBD1; v_call: TRBV6-6; clone_size: NA; j_call: TRBJ2-7; cdr3_aa: CASSYLQGASGHEQYF; cdr3_nt: TGTGCCAGCAGTTACTTACAGGGGGCGTCTGGTCACGAGCAGTACTTC
d_call: TRBD1; v_call: TRBV2; clone_size: NA; j_call: TRBJ2-7; cdr3_aa: CASSGQGAYEQYF; cdr3_nt: TGTGCCAGCAGTGGACAGGGAGCCTACGAGCAGTACTTC
d_call: NA; v_call: TRBV6-6; clone_size: once; j_call: TRBJ2-2; cdr3_aa: CASKVDGANTGELFF; cdr3_nt: TGTGCCAGCAAGGTTGACGGAGCGAACACCGGGGAGCTGTTTTTT
d_call: TRBD1; v_call: TRBV27; clone_size: NA; j_call: TRBJ2-7; cdr3_aa: CASSLWGTGAPYEQYF; cdr3_nt: TGTGCCAGCAGTTTATGGGGGACAGGGGCCCCCTACGAGCAGTACTTC
d_call: NA; v_call: TRBV7-2; clone_size: NA; j_call: TRBJ2-7; cdr3_aa: CASSFKVGGNWGIYEQYF; cdr3_nt: TGTGCCAGCAGCTTCAAAGTGGGGGGAAACTGGGGAATCTACGAGCAGTACTTC
d_call: NA; v_call: TRBV19; clone_size: NA; j_call: TRBJ1-4; cdr3_aa: CASSIWGQVAEKLFF; cdr3_nt: TGTGCCAGTAGTATATGGGGACAAGTGGCTGAAAAACTGTTTTTT
d_call: TRBD1; v_call: TRBV30; clone_size: NA; j_call: TRBJ2-4; cdr3_aa: CAWSAFRDRVWGLAKNIQYF; cdr3_nt: TGTGCCTGGAGTGCGTTCCGGGACAGGGTCTGGGGACTAGCCAAAAACATTCAGTACTTC
d_call: NA; v_call: TRBV5-4; clone_size: NA; j_call: TRBJ2-1; cdr3_aa: CASSFDRYNEQFF; cdr3_nt: TGTGCCAGCAGCTTCGACAGGTACAATGAGCAGTTCTTC
d_call: TRBD2; v_call: TRBV18; clone_size: NA; j_call: TRBJ2-1; cdr3_aa: CASSPRFGGSSVSEQFF; cdr3_nt: TGTGCCAGCTCACCAAGGTTCGGCGGGAGTTCGGTCAGTGAGCAGTTCTTC
d_call: TRBD1; v_call: TRBV4-1; clone_size: NA; j_call: TRBJ1-2; cdr3_aa: CASSRNRGTAVDGYTF; cdr3_nt: TGCGCCAGCAGCCGAAACAGGGGTACGGCCGTGGATGGCTACACCTTC
d_call: NA; v_call: TRBV7-2; clone_size: NA; j_call: TRBJ1-6; cdr3_aa: CASSSRREGSPLHF; cdr3_nt: TGTGCCAGCAGCTCCCGGAGGGAGGGTTCACCCCTCCACTTT